The 27 T cell receptor beta chains below come from one sample, sequenced in a study of response to subunit inactivated influenza vaccine. TCRdb reprocessed the RT-PCR reads via MiXCR and lists one record per CDR3 protein. The sample contains about 620,000 distinct CDR3 sequences, approximately 10% of which appear only once. This same sample was also part of a study on T cells expressing NK-cell markers. From that paper: Libraries used 5'RACE template switching adding universal primer site and UMIs.

The specimen was PBMCs from blood, collected on the day of vaccination. All receptors come from a man in his fifties who received an inactivated influenza vaccine.

Ten or more counts support this clonotype. The gene calls are TRBV28 and TRBJ2-4; D is possibly TRBD1 (5 bases). Germline lookup yields CDR1 MDHEN and CDR2 SYDVKM. The CDR3 has 15 residues. The ends were cut back, 4 bases at V and 0 bases at J, with 10 bases in the middle. This chain's CDR3 is CASSSGSVAKNIQYF. CDR3 sequence (DNA): TGTGCCAGCAGTTCAGGGTCCGTAGCCAAAAACATTCAGTACTTC.

This clonotype has at least ten counts. The chain is built from TRBV6-5 and TRBJ2-3, with TRBD1 as a possible D gene (6 bases). Trimming cost V 0 bases and J 6 bases, with 13 bases left between them. The germline V gene has CDR1 MNHEY and CDR2 SVGAGI. The CDR3 has 15 residues. The CDR3 region has the DNA TGTGCCAGCAGTTACTCGGGGGCCCGGGTGGATACGCAGTATTTT. This translates into CASSYSGARVDTQYF.

With regard to this clonotype: Given a much more abundant clone one base away, this may be a read error. The CDR3, as DNA: TGTGCCAGCAGTTCAGTAGTCAGGGGGCGAGAAAAACTGTTTTTT. It codes for CASSSVVRGREKLFF. The rearrangement joins TRBV12-3 or TRBV12-4 to TRBJ1-4, with TRBD1 identical over 8 bases. J lost 8 bases, V lost 4 bases, and 9 bases had no gene match. The CDR3 has 15 residues.

The CDR3 here is CASSLDYSEFQETQYF. In DNA form, the CDR3 reads TGTGCCAGCAGCTTAGACTACAGCGAATTCCAAGAGACCCAGTACTTC. The chain combines TRBV7-9 with TRBJ2-5; D unresolved. CDR1 SEHNR and CDR2 FQNEAQ come from the germline V gene (reference sequence). The CDR3 covers 16 residues. Trimming pared 1 base from V and 1 base from J, leaving 13 bases between.

This clonotype was counted between two and nine times. The J gene is TRBJ2-2, the V gene TRBV24-1, with 7 positions matching TRBD1. J lost 3 bases, V lost 6 bases, and 12 bases had no gene match. Germline CDR1 is KGHDR and CDR2 is SFDVKD. This CDR3 region has 17 residues. CDR3: CATSRQGYNPDTGELFF. The CDR3 bases are TGTGCCACCAGTCGACAGGGATACAATCCCGACACCGGGGAGCTGTTTTTT.

The chain joins TRBV4-2 to TRBJ2-6, with a tentative D call TRBD2 (5 bases). The CDR3 runs 19 residues. Between the trimmed V and J ends, which lost 3 bases and 1 base, there was a span of 19 bases. CDR1 and CDR2 from the germline V gene are LGHNA and YNFKEQ. The CDR3 nucleotides are TGTGCCAGCAGCCAGGGTGGACTCCGGTCATGGTCTGGGGCCAACGTCCTGACTTTC. It yields the protein CASSQGGLRSWSGANVLTF.

This clonotype was counted at least ten times. The J gene is TRBJ2-3, the V gene TRBV9; 10 bases fit TRBD2. CDR1 SGDLS and CDR2 YYNGEE come from the germline V gene. The CDR3 is 16 residues long. The V and J ends lost 2 bases and 4 bases, in that order; junction bases with no gene match: 7. The CDR3 sequence: CASSVGAGGWPDTQYF. The CDR3 nucleotides are TGTGCCAGCAGCGTTGGAGCGGGGGGGTGGCCAGATACGCAGTATTTT.

This clonotype was counted many times. The rearrangement links TRBV5-1 to TRBJ2-7; weak D call: TRBD2 (6 bases). The CDR3 is 17 residues long. V lost 0 bases and J lost 0, with 16 bases in between. Per the germline V gene, CDR1 is SGHRS and CDR2 is YFSETQ. CDR3: CASSLVVGETSSYEQYF. CDR3 DNA sequence: TGCGCCAGCAGCTTGGTGGTCGGGGAGACTAGCTCCTACGAGCAGTACTTC.

Only a few counts were recorded for this clonotype. The chain uses TRBV6-5 and TRBJ1-1; the D is unclear. The germline gives CDR1 MNHEY, CDR2 SVGAGI. The CDR3 spans 12 residues. The V gene lost 5 bases and the J gene lost 3 bases, with 7 bases spanning the gap. The CDR3 sequence: CASSGEYTEAFF. The CDR3 nucleotides read TGTGCCAGCAGTGGGGAATACACTGAAGCTTTCTTT.

The count of this clonotype is one. V usage is TRBV7-2 and J usage is TRBJ2-7; possible D gene TRBD1, 6 bases. Germline lookup yields CDR1 SGHTA and CDR2 FQGNSA. This CDR3 contains 13 residues. V shed 4 bases and J shed 5 bases, with 12 bases lying between them. The CDR3 spells CASSWNRANEQYF. DNA of the CDR3: TGTGCCAGCAGCTGGAACAGGGCCAACGAGCAGTACTTC.

Only a few counts were recorded for this clonotype. The chain joins TRBV20-1 to TRBJ2-1; 9 bases fit TRBD1. Germline CDR1 DFQATT, CDR2 SNEGSKA (reference sequence). The J segment lost 9 bases and the V segment lost 2 bases, leaving 5 bases of the junction unmatched. The CDR3 runs 13 residues. The CDR3 sequence is CSARTGGIGEQFF. CDR3 nucleotides: TGCAGTGCTAGAACAGGGGGCATTGGTGAGCAGTTCTTC.

V is TRBV5-1 and J is TRBJ1-2; D possibly corresponds to TRBD1 (5 bases). V dropped 0 bases and J dropped 1 base, with 10 bases sitting between them. This CDR3 region has 15 residues. The germline V gene has CDR1 SGHRS and CDR2 YFSETQ. The CDR3 reads CASSLGGGSNYGYTF. The CDR3 DNA is TGCGCCAGCAGCTTGGGGGGCGGCAGTAACTATGGCTACACCTTC.

This clonotype appeared a few times. The chain employs TRBV24-1 and TRBJ2-5; D call uncertain. V was pared by 0 bases and J by 5 bases, with 9 bases between. CDR1 and CDR2 (germline): KGHDR, SFDVKD. This CDR3 region has 14 residues. CDR3 residues: CATSDLSLSETQYF. The CDR3, as DNA: TGTGCCACCAGTGATTTGAGTCTGTCGGAGACCCAGTACTTC.

The chain carries TRBV24-1 and TRBJ2-3; TRBD1 or TRBD2 may be the D gene (6 bases each). V lost 5 bases and J 2 bases, leaving 13 bases between the germline ends. CDR1 and CDR2 from the germline V gene are KGHDR and SFDVKD. There are 15 residues in the CDR3. The CDR3 coding sequence is TGTGCCACCAGTGTTCGGGGGCCTCACACAGATACGCAGTATTTT. Its translation is CATSVRGPHTDTQYF.

This clonotype was picked up many times. This chain connects TRBV24-1 to TRBJ2-1, with TRBD1 matching 7 bases. The CDR3 consists of 14 residues. Losses at the gene ends were 0 bases for V and 8 bases for J; bases not matched to a gene: 3. Germline V CDR1 and CDR2: KGHDR, SFDVKD. CDR3 sequence: CATSDLDRAYEQFF. The CDR3 bases are TGTGCCACCAGTGATTTGGACAGGGCCTATGAGCAGTTCTTC.

Only a few counts were recorded for this clonotype. The chain employs TRBV12-3 or TRBV12-4 and TRBJ2-1, with 11 bases aligning to TRBD2. The ends lost 5 bases at V and 7 bases at J; junction bases unmatched: 7. There are 15 residues in the CDR3. DNA of the CDR3: TGTGCCAGCAGTGCGTCGGTAGCGGGGGGGAATGAGCAGTTCTTC. Translating gives CASSASVAGGNEQFF.

This clonotype occurred a few times. V gene TRBV4-3 combines with J gene TRBJ2-2, with D maybe TRBD2 (6 bases). Germline values: CDR1 LGHNA, CDR2 YSLEER. V was trimmed by 2 bases and J by 1 base, leaving 20 bases between them. The CDR3 is 19 amino acids. The CDR3 reads CASSQLPSMGLLNTGELFF. CDR3 coding DNA: TGCGCCAGCAGCCAACTCCCAAGTATGGGACTCCTGAACACCGGGGAGCTGTTTTTT.

This clonotype was picked up a small number of times. This chain joins TRBV21-1 and TRBJ2-7. TRBV21-1 is marked as a pseudogene. The CDR3 is 14 amino acids. The CDR3 bases are TGTGCCAGCAGCAAAGAACTAATAACCTACGAGCAGTACTTC. It encodes CASSKELITYEQYF.

This clonotype was observed a few times. As DNA, the CDR3 is TGTGCCAGCAGTTCCCAGGGTTACGGGGAGCTGTTTTTT. The encoded protein is CASSSQGYGELFF. V usage is TRBV11-1 and J usage is TRBJ2-2, with a weak D call TRBD1 (5 bases). Germline V gene sequence: CDR1 SGHAT, CDR2 FQDESV (reference sequence). The CDR3 covers 13 residues. V was shortened by 6 bases and J by 7 bases, with 12 bases between the two germline ends.

The chain employs TRBV20-1 and TRBJ2-5; TRBD1 matches 9 bases. V dropped 3 bases and J dropped 1; count of bases not matched to a gene: 9. Per the germline V gene, CDR1 is DFQATT and CDR2 is SNEGSKA (reference sequence). This CDR3 is built from 16 residues. The CDR3 nucleotides are TGCAGTGCTAGGCGTGCCGGGACAGGGATCCAAGAGACCCAGTACTTC. It codes for CSARRAGTGIQETQYF.

This chain joins TRBV5-1 and TRBJ1-3; unclear D gene. The CDR3 contains 16 residues. The germline gives CDR1 SGHRS, CDR2 YFSETQ. Trimming pared 4 bases from V and 0 bases from J, leaving 14 bases between. The CDR3: CASSTIPHGSGNTIYF. CDR3 DNA sequence: TGCGCCAGCAGCACGATCCCGCACGGCTCTGGAAACACCATATATTTT. The whole variable domain, filled in from reference TRBV5-1 and TRBJ1-3, reads KAGVTQTPRYLIKTRGQQVTLSCSPISGHRSVSWYQQTPGQGLQFLFEYFSETQRNKGNFPGRFSGRQFSNSRSEMNVSTLELGDSALYLCASSTIPHGSGNTIYFGEGSWLTVV.

This clonotype was recorded a few times. V is TRBV5-6 and J is TRBJ2-5; D might be TRBD1 or TRBD2, each matching 9 bases. This CDR3 is 15 amino acids long. V lost 4 bases and J 5 bases, leaving 18 bases between the germline ends. Germline values: CDR1 SGHDT, CDR2 YYEEEE. CDR3 residues: CASSAGGTGRETQYF. The CDR3 bases are TGTGCCAGCAGCGCGGGGGGGACAGGGCGGGAGACCCAGTACTTC.

The CDR3 reads CASSQDTPSLAGESSYNEQFF. In DNA, the CDR3 is TGCGCCAGCAGCCAAGATACCCCCAGCCTAGCGGGGGAGAGCTCCTACAATGAGCAGTTCTTC. The gene calls are TRBV4-1 and TRBJ2-1; TRBD2 matches 10 bases. CDR1 and CDR2 (germline): MGHRA, YSYEKL. The CDR3 covers 21 residues. V shed 0 bases, J shed 0 bases, and the junction held 14 bases outside the gene matches.

Only a few counts were recorded for this clonotype. The J gene is TRBJ2-1, the V gene TRBV11-2; 11 bases fit TRBD2. The junction had 13 bases not matched to a gene; V was cut back by 3 bases and J by 0 bases. Germline loops: CDR1 SGHAT, CDR2 FQNNGV. There are 20 residues in the CDR3. CDR3 sequence (DNA): TGTGCCAGCAGCTTTCTACCGGGACTAGCGGAGTCGAGCTCCTACAATGAGCAGTTCTTC. It codes for CASSFLPGLAESSSYNEQFF.

The CDR3 DNA reads TGCGCCAGCAGCCAAAGGCCCTCGGACATTCAGTACTTC. Translation: CASSQRPSDIQYF. The gene calls are TRBV4-3 and TRBJ2-4; the D is unclear. Trimming left V 2 bases short and J 8 bases short, with 10 bases between. This CDR3 is 13 amino acids long. Germline lookup yields CDR1 LGHNA and CDR2 YSLEER.

J is TRBJ2-6 and V is TRBV3-1; 9 bases match TRBD1. V was clipped by 0 bases and J by 3 bases; unmatched bases: 6. Per germline, CDR1 LGHDT and CDR2 YNNKEL (reference sequence). The CDR3 has 18 amino acids. The CDR3 DNA follows: TGTGCCAGCAGCCAAGATCCGTACAGGGGGCGTGGGGCCAACGTCCTGACTTTC. Protein product: CASSQDPYRGRGANVLTF.

This clonotype showed up just a few times. V gene TRBV6-2 or TRBV6-3 combines with J gene TRBJ2-5; D not resolved. The V end was cut by 5 bases, the J end by 0 bases, with 13 bases between. Germline V gives CDR1 MNHEY, CDR2 SVGEGT. There are 15 residues in the CDR3. The CDR3 coding sequence is TGTGCCAGCAGTCGGAAGACCTGGTACCAAGAGACCCAGTACTTC. Encoded protein: CASSRKTWYQETQYF.